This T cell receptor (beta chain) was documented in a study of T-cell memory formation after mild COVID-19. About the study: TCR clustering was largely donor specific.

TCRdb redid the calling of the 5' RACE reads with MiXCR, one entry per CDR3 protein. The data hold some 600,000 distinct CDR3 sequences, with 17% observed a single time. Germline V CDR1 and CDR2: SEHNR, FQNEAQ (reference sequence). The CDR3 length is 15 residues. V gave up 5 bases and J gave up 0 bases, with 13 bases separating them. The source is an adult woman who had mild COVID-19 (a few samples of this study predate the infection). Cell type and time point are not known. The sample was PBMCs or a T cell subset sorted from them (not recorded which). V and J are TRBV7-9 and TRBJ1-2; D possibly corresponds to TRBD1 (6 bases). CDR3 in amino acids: CASSLTTGSNYGYTF. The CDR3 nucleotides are TGTGCCAGCAGCCTTACGACAGGTTCTAACTATGGCTACACCTTC.